What follows describes a single T cell receptor beta chain. The data belong to a study of T cell responses to AZD1222 COVID-19 vaccine. The repertoire was sequenced with immunoSEQ multiplex PCR; TCRdb's copy has only in-frame clones and lacks some. The sample yields under 150,000 clones, roughly 91% seen once. The material was peripheral blood, obtained on day 0 of AZD1222 vaccination. This receptor was obtained from an adult in good health.

The CDR3 sequence is CASSPRTGKYEQYF. The CDR3 coding sequence is TGTGCCAGCTCACCTAGGACAGGCAAATACGAGCAGTACTTC. V gene TRBV18 combines with J gene TRBJ2-7; 7 bases align to TRBD1. The ends lost 3 bases at V and 4 bases at J; junction bases unmatched: 6. CDR3 length: 14 residues. Germline V gene data show CDR1 as KGHSH and CDR2 as LQKENI.